These T cell receptor beta chains were read from a single sample in a study of blood T cell repertoires in COVID-19. Sequenced by immunoSEQ multiplex PCR; TCRdb stores in-frame clones only, minus some. Here the sample spans around 160,000 clones, around 82% being singletons. The sample consisted of peripheral blood. These receptors were obtained from a man aged 55-75 years with active or convalescent COVID-19. CDR3s include the opening cysteine and the closing phenylalanine or tryptophan. The D gene is left open where the match is weak.

D: TRBD2; V: TRBV27; J: TRBJ2-1; CDR3: CASARASGTPGDEQFF
D: -; V: TRBV6-5; J: TRBJ1-2; CDR3: CASSPYRVGGYTF
D: -; V: TRBV5-1; J: TRBJ2-2; CDR3: CASSSPWLGGTGELFF
D: TRBD1; V: TRBV20-1; J: TRBJ2-1; CDR3: CSASERLRDRGNEQFF
D: TRBD2; V: TRBV4-1; J: TRBJ2-7; CDR3: CASSQVNMGLMDEQYF
D: TRBD2; V: TRBV5-4; J: TRBJ2-6; CDR3: CASSSLAGAGANVLTF
D: -; V: TRBV29-1; J: TRBJ1-4; CDR3: CSAQPGGRNEKLFF
D: -; V: TRBV9; J: TRBJ1-1; CDR3: CASSVLGGSTEAFF
D: -; V: TRBV7-2; J: TRBJ2-3; CDR3: CASSRGTDTDTQYF
D: TRBD2; V: TRBV29-1; J: TRBJ2-1; CDR3: CSVSSGNLDNEQFF
D: -; V: TRBV18; J: TRBJ2-2; CDR3: CASSQPDDTTGELFF
D: -; V: TRBV10-3; J: TRBJ1-5; CDR3: CAISEREGEPQHF
D: TRBD2; V: TRBV6-2/TRBV6-3; J: TRBJ2-7; CDR3: CASSWTSGSYEQYF
D: -; V: TRBV3-1/TRBV3-2; J: TRBJ2-5; CDR3: CASSPTGSKETQYF
D: TRBD1; V: TRBV19; J: TRBJ1-1; CDR3: CASSPGTGLNTEAFF
D: TRBD1; V: TRBV5-1; J: TRBJ1-1; CDR3: CASSSRQGETEAFF
D: TRBD2; V: TRBV4-3; J: TRBJ2-2; CDR3: CASSFSSLGLAGGSFGELFF
D: TRBD1; V: TRBV3-1/TRBV3-2; J: TRBJ1-3; CDR3: CASSQGTGGNTIYF
D: -; V: TRBV5-6; J: TRBJ2-2; CDR3: CASSQGTTNTGELFF
D: TRBD1; V: TRBV5-5; J: TRBJ2-3; CDR3: CASSPTGFRTDTQYF
D: TRBD2; V: TRBV7-2; J: TRBJ2-7; CDR3: CASSLVTEGGHEQYF
D: TRBD2; V: TRBV7-3; J: TRBJ2-1; CDR3: CASSLFAGAGEQFF
D: -; V: TRBV5-5; J: TRBJ1-1; CDR3: CASSLVGTTFGFSTEAFF
D: TRBD2; V: TRBV2; J: TRBJ2-1; CDR3: CASSERLASEQFF
D: TRBD1; V: TRBV3-1/TRBV3-2; J: TRBJ2-5; CDR3: CASSPDRDLQETQYF
D: -; V: TRBV30; J: TRBJ1-1; CDR3: CAWSPEYTEAFF
D: -; V: TRBV12-3/TRBV12-4; J: TRBJ2-1; CDR3: CASTFRGEQFF
D: TRBD1; V: TRBV6-5; J: TRBJ2-1; CDR3: CASSKPGQGGNEQFF
D: -; V: TRBV4-2; J: TRBJ2-5; CDR3: CASSQDWAHQETQYF
D: TRBD1; V: TRBV24-1; J: TRBJ2-1; CDR3: CATSDFGDRAFF
D: -; V: TRBV24-1; J: TRBJ1-5; CDR3: CATSDSRTGNQPQHF
D: -; V: TRBV3-1/TRBV3-2; J: TRBJ1-2; CDR3: CASSQSDVGGRNGYTF
D: -; V: TRBV28; J: TRBJ1-1; CDR3: CASSLVSTEAFF
D: TRBD2; V: TRBV5-6; J: TRBJ2-1; CDR3: CASSAGLAVNEQFF
D: -; V: TRBV2; J: TRBJ1-1; CDR3: CASSGELNTEAFF
D: -; V: TRBV19; J: TRBJ1-4; CDR3: CASSLAGEEKLFF
D: TRBD2; V: TRBV15; J: TRBJ2-1; CDR3: CATSRGFGEGQFF
D: -; V: TRBV28; J: TRBJ1-6; CDR3: CASSPTGGGSNSPLHF
D: TRBD1; V: TRBV6-2/TRBV6-3; J: TRBJ2-6; CDR3: CASTPRQGMSGANVLTF